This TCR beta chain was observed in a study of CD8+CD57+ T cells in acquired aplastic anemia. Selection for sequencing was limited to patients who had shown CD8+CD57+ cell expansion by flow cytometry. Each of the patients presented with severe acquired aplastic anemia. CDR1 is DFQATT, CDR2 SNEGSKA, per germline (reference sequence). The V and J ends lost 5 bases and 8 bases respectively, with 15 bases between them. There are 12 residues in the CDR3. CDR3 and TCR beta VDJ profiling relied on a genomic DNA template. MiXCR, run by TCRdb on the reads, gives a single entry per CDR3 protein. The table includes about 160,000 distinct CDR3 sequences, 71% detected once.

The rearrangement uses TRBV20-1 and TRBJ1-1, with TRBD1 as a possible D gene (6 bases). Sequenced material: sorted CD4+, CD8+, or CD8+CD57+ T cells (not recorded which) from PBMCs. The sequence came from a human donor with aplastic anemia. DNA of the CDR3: TGCAGTGCTGTTCACGGGACAAAAGAAGCTTTCTTT. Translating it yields CSAVHGTKEAFF.